A single sample gave rise to the 28 T cell receptor beta chains below, sequenced in a study of response to subunit inactivated influenza vaccine. TCRdb independently ran MiXCR on the RT-PCR reads; one entry per CDR3 protein. The table lists 600,000 to 850,000 distinct CDR3 sequences, 13% to 15% of them singletons. The material sequenced was PBMCs from blood, taken around two weeks before vaccination. The receptor set was obtained from a man aged 45 to 65 who received an inactivated influenza vaccine.

This clonotype was picked up a small number of times. The chain couples TRBV10-3 to TRBJ2-5, with a tentative D call TRBD2 (5 bases). CDR3 length equals 14 residues. CDR1 and CDR2 from the germline V gene are ENHRY and SYGVKD. The germline V and J ends were trimmed by 6 bases and 2 bases, with 13 bases remaining between them. DNA of the CDR3: TGTGCCATCAGCGAAGACTACCTTCAAGAGACCCAGTACTTC. As protein: CAISEDYLQETQYF.

This clonotype was picked up many times. V gene TRBV12-3 or TRBV12-4 combines with J gene TRBJ2-2; maybe TRBD1 (6 bases). The CDR3 sequence is 13 residues long. V shed 3 bases and J shed 5 bases, with 7 bases lying between them. CDR3 in amino acids: CASSFGQTGELFF. The CDR3 nucleotides are TGTGCCAGCAGTTTTGGACAGACCGGGGAGCTGTTTTTT.

The sample holds a few counts of this clonotype. This rearrangement joins TRBV5-4 to TRBJ2-1; D may be TRBD2 (5 bases). Germline V gene lookup returns CDR1 SGHNT and CDR2 YYREEE (reference sequence). Deletions cut 0 bases from V and 0 bases from J, with 13 bases between. This CDR3 comprises 17 residues. Here the CDR3 DNA reads TGTGCCAGCAGCTTGGAGTCGGGATTGAGCTCCTACAATGAGCAGTTCTTC. It is translated as CASSLESGLSSYNEQFF.

This clonotype was seen a few times. The chain links TRBV4-3 to TRBJ2-2; D is undetermined. The germline gives CDR1 LGHNA, CDR2 YSLEER. Trimming stripped 1 base from V and 2 bases from J, with 11 bases between. The CDR3 contains 16 residues. DNA of the CDR3: TGCGCCAGCAGCCAAGCTTGGGGTGTTAACACCGGGGAGCTGTTTTTT. Translating gives CASSQAWGVNTGELFF.

The CDR3 DNA is TGCGCCAGCAGCCAAGGGACAGGGTCTCGCGAGCAGTACTTC. Translated: CASSQGTGSREQYF. The chain uses TRBV4-3 and TRBJ2-7, with 8 bases identical to TRBD1. This CDR3 is built from 14 residues. Germline V CDR1 and CDR2: LGHNA, YSLEER. The V gene end was trimmed by 1 base and the J gene end by 6 bases; junction bases not matched to a gene: 5.

This clonotype has just a few counts. The chain has TRBV20-1 and TRBJ1-6; 7 bases align to TRBD1. Germline V gene data show CDR1 as DFQATT and CDR2 as SNEGSKA (reference sequence). The CDR3 totals 14 residues. After removal of 1 base from V and 8 bases from J, the junction contained 5 bases not matched to a gene. Here the CDR3 reads CSARAGTADSPLHF. The CDR3 DNA reads TGCAGTGCTAGAGCCGGGACAGCGGATTCACCCCTCCACTTT.

This clonotype turned up a few times. This chain's CDR3 is CASSPPGSSGNTIYF. In DNA, the CDR3 is TGTGCCAGCTCACCACCGGGGTCCTCTGGAAACACCATATATTTT. The chain combines TRBV18 with TRBJ1-3; no firm D call. Germline CDR1 and CDR2: KGHSH and LQKENI. Trimming removed 0 bases at V and 0 bases at J, with 6 bases between. CDR3 length: 15 amino acids.

CDR3 in amino acids: CASSSRLDFYNEQFF. In nucleotides, the CDR3 is TGTGCCAGCAGCAGTCGACTAGATTTCTACAATGAGCAGTTCTTC. This sequence joins TRBV7-8 and TRBJ2-1; perhaps TRBD2 as D (6 bases). The ends were cut back, 5 bases at V and 3 bases at J, with 14 bases in the middle. CDR1 is SGHVS, CDR2 FQNEAQ, per germline. The CDR3 has 15 amino acids. The variable domain in full, with the rest retrieved from reference TRBV7-8 and TRBJ2-1, is GAGVSQSPRYKVAKRGQDVALRCDPISGHVSLFWYQQALGQGPEFLTYFQNEAQLDKSGLPSDRFFAERPEGSVSTLKIQRTQQEDSAVYLCASSSRLDFYNEQFFGPGTRLTVL.

This chain uses TRBV6-1 with TRBJ1-5, with D unresolved. The V end was cut by 5 bases, the J end by 2 bases, with 13 bases between. The germline gives CDR1 MNHNS, CDR2 SASEGT. CDR3 length: 15 residues. CDR3 residues: CASSLSGSGNQPQHF. For the CDR3, the DNA is TGTGCCAGCAGTCTATCTGGGTCGGGCAATCAGCCCCAGCATTTT.

The chain joins TRBV9 to TRBJ2-4, with TRBD2 as a possible D gene (6 bases). Trimming pared 3 bases from V and 0 bases from J, leaving 16 bases between. The V gene's germline CDR1 is SGDLS and CDR2 YYNGEE. The CDR3 is made up of 17 amino acids. The chain's CDR3 is CASSGGSAGLAKNIQYF. CDR3 sequence (DNA): TGTGCCAGCAGCGGAGGTTCGGCGGGGCTAGCCAAAAACATTCAGTACTTC.

This clonotype was counted between two and nine times. V is TRBV2 and J is TRBJ2-1; no clear D. Germline CDR1 and CDR2: SNHLY and FYNNEI. Trimming took 7 bases from V and 4 from J, leaving 8 bases between them. CDR3 length equals 12 residues. The CDR3 loop is CASMPIYNEQFF. The DNA of the CDR3 is TGTGCCAGCATGCCTATTTACAATGAGCAGTTCTTC. Looking up the rest from reference TRBV2 and TRBJ2-1 gives the full variable domain: EPEVTQTPSHQVTQMGQEVILRCVPISNHLYFYWYRQILGQKVEFLVSFYNNEISEKSEIFDDQFSVERPDGSNFTLKIRSTKLEDSAMYFCASMPIYNEQFFGPGTRLTVL.

A few counts support this clonotype. The rearrangement links TRBV28 to TRBJ2-2; 8 bases agree with TRBD1. Germline CDR1 MDHEN, CDR2 SYDVKM. The CDR3 consists of 17 residues. Trimming took 8 bases from V and 4 from J; bases not matched to a gene: 15. The CDR3 is CASFGDVGQGFTGELFF. The CDR3 DNA sequence: TGTGCCAGCTTTGGCGATGTCGGACAGGGTTTCACCGGGGAGCTGTTTTTT.

This chain uses TRBV18 with TRBJ2-7, with 8 bases lining up with TRBD2. There are 15 residues in the CDR3. The germline V gene encodes CDR1 KGHSH and CDR2 LQKENI. With 1 base clipped from V and 3 bases from J, the junction kept 5 bases outside the gene matches. CDR3 loop: CASSPLAGPNYEQYF. CDR3 in DNA: TGTGCCAGCTCACCACTAGCGGGACCTAACTACGAGCAGTACTTC.

This clonotype was found many times. The chain employs TRBV6-2 or TRBV6-3 and TRBJ2-1, with 9 nucleotides matching TRBD1. The V and J ends lost 4 bases and 8 bases, in that order; junction bases with no gene match: 6. CDR1 is MNHEY, CDR2 SVGEGT, per germline. The length of the CDR3 is 14 residues. The CDR3 region is CASSSRDRDDEQFF. CDR3 sequence (DNA): TGTGCCAGCAGTTCCCGGGACAGGGATGATGAGCAGTTCTTC.

The chain carries TRBV5-6 and TRBJ2-7; D might be TRBD1 (5 bases). This CDR3 comprises 13 residues. Germline CDR1 and CDR2: SGHDT and YYEEEE. Trimming removed 0 bases from V and 2 bases from J, with 6 bases in between. CDR3 protein: CASSLETAYEQYF. In DNA form, the CDR3 reads TGTGCCAGCAGCTTGGAGACAGCCTACGAGCAGTACTTC.

This clonotype was counted between two and nine times. V usage is TRBV6-1 and J usage is TRBJ2-1, with 8 positions matching TRBD2. Germline V gives CDR1 MNHNS, CDR2 SASEGT. V shed 5 bases, J shed 5 bases, and the junction held 8 bases outside the gene matches. CDR3 length: 15 amino acids. For the CDR3, the DNA is TGTGCCAGCAGTAATAGCGGGATTCAGAACAATGAGCAGTTCTTC. Protein: CASSNSGIQNNEQFF.

This clonotype was detected a few times. The rearrangement uses TRBV12-3 or TRBV12-4 and TRBJ2-7; the match to TRBD2 covers 8 bases. The CDR3 is 14 residues long. With 3 bases clipped from V and 4 bases from J, the junction kept 5 bases outside the gene matches. The CDR3 DNA follows: TGTGCCAGCAGTTTCTCGGGGGGGTGGTACGAGCAGTACTTC. Its protein is CASSFSGGWYEQYF.

This clonotype was detected many times. The chain joins TRBV12-3 or TRBV12-4 to TRBJ1-5; 9 bases map to TRBD1. The CDR3 has 14 amino acids. J lost 8 bases, V lost 6 bases, and 8 bases had no gene match. The chain's CDR3 is CASRLTGGAEPQHF. CDR3 nucleotide sequence: TGTGCCAGCAGACTAACAGGGGGCGCGGAGCCCCAGCATTTT.

This clonotype was picked up a small number of times. Written as DNA, the CDR3 is TGTGCCAGCAGTTTCACGAGGGCCCCCGGGGAGCTGTTTTTT. Its protein is CASSFTRAPGELFF. The V call is TRBV27, the J call TRBJ2-2; perhaps TRBD2 as D (5 bases). This CDR3 comprises 14 residues. Germline CDR1 MNHEY, CDR2 SMNVEV (reference sequence). Trimming pared 3 bases from V and 6 bases from J, leaving 11 bases between.

The table lists this clonotype with a few counts. The chain links TRBV18 to TRBJ2-1; unclear D gene. Per germline, CDR1 KGHSH and CDR2 LQKENI. CDR3 length: 17 amino acids. V dropped 0 bases and J dropped 5 bases, with 17 bases sitting between them. Written as DNA, the CDR3 is TGTGCCAGCTCACCACCGCTAATAGGCACATTTGACAATGAGCAGTTCTTC. Translating gives CASSPPLIGTFDNEQFF.

The chain employs TRBV6-1 and TRBJ1-1; the D is unclear. The V and J ends lost 6 bases and 0 bases respectively, with 11 bases between them. The germline V gene encodes CDR1 MNHNS and CDR2 SASEGT. CDR3 length: 14 amino acids. CDR3 sequence reads: CASRAAEMNTEAFF. The CDR3 region has the DNA TGTGCCAGCAGAGCAGCCGAGATGAACACTGAAGCTTTCTTT.

The chain combines TRBV5-6 with TRBJ2-5; the D gene is possibly TRBD1 (7 bases). With 7 bases removed from V and 10 bases from J, the gap between germline ends came to 23 bases. The CDR3 length is 14 residues. Germline V lookup: CDR1 SGHDT, CDR2 YYEEEE. The CDR3 spells CASSAGGGEWYQYF. The CDR3 DNA follows: TGTGCCAGCTCCGCCGGAGGGGGCGAGTGGTACCAGTACTTC.

The V and J genes are TRBV11-2 and TRBJ2-3; 9 nucleotides agree with TRBD1. The CDR3 loop spans 18 amino acids. With 1 base clipped from V and 5 bases from J, the junction kept 13 bases outside the gene matches. The germline gives CDR1 SGHAT, CDR2 FQNNGV. In DNA form, the CDR3 reads TGTGCCAGCAGCTTAGGTCTTGGGGGGACAGGGTTTGGAGATACGCAGTATTTT. Translating gives CASSLGLGGTGFGDTQYF.

This clonotype was picked up a small number of times. This chain links TRBV28 with TRBJ2-5, with a possible D match to TRBD1 (6 bases). This CDR3 is 14 amino acids long. V was shortened by 6 bases and J by 3 bases, with 14 bases between the two germline ends. CDR1 MDHEN and CDR2 SYDVKM come from the germline V gene. CDR3 in amino acids: CASRTRQAEETQYF. CDR3 sequence (DNA): TGTGCCAGCAGAACCAGACAGGCCGAAGAGACCCAGTACTTC.

In its sample, this clonotype was seen a few times. The chain couples TRBV6-2 or TRBV6-3 to TRBJ1-2; maybe TRBD1 (6 bases). Trimming stripped 6 bases from V and 1 base from J, with 18 bases between. Germline CDR1 and CDR2: MNHEY and SVGEGT. The CDR3 is 16 residues long. Here the CDR3 reads CASSEPRQVLNYGYTF. Here the CDR3 DNA reads TGTGCCAGCAGCGAGCCCCGACAGGTCCTTAACTATGGCTACACCTTC.

The V and J genes are TRBV10-3 and TRBJ2-3; TRBD2 agrees at 10 bases. The length of the CDR3 is 17 residues. From germline, CDR1 is ENHRY and CDR2 SYGVKD. The V gene end was trimmed by 7 bases and the J gene end by 0 bases; junction bases not matched to a gene: 10. CDR3 in amino acids: CAIMIRLAGESTDTQYF. CDR3 nucleotide sequence: TGTGCCATCATGATTCGGCTAGCGGGAGAGAGCACAGATACGCAGTATTTT.

This clonotype was seen a few times. This rearrangement joins TRBV4-1 to TRBJ2-7, with TRBD1 matching 11 bases. V shed 3 bases and J 2 bases; nucleotides not matched to a gene: 12. Germline V gene lookup returns CDR1 MGHRA and CDR2 YSYEKL. This CDR3 comprises 18 residues. CDR3 region: CASSHGSGTGGITYEQYF. The DNA of the CDR3 is TGCGCCAGCAGCCATGGAAGTGGGACAGGGGGGATTACCTACGAGCAGTACTTC.

This clonotype was detected many times. The chain has TRBV10-3 and TRBJ1-5; D gene unclear. The germline gives CDR1 ENHRY, CDR2 SYGVKD. The CDR3 is 13 amino acids. V was clipped by 5 bases and J by 4 bases, with 9 bases between them. This chain's CDR3 is CAISYDGNQPQHF. The DNA for the CDR3 is TGTGCCATCAGTTACGACGGGAATCAGCCCCAGCATTTT.